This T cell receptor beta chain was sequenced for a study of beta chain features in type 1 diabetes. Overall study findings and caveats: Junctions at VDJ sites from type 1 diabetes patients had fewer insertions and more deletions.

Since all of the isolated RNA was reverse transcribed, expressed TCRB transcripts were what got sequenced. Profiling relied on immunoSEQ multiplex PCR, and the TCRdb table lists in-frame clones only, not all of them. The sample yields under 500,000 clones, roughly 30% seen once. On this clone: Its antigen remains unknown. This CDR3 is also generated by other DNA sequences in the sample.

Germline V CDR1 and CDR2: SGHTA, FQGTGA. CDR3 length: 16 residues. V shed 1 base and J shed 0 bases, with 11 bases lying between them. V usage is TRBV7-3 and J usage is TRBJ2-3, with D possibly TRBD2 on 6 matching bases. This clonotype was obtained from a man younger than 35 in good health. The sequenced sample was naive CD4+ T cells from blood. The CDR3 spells CASSLNGGASTDTQYF. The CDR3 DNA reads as TGTGCCAGCAGCTTAAACGGCGGGGCGAGCACAGATACGCAGTATTTT.